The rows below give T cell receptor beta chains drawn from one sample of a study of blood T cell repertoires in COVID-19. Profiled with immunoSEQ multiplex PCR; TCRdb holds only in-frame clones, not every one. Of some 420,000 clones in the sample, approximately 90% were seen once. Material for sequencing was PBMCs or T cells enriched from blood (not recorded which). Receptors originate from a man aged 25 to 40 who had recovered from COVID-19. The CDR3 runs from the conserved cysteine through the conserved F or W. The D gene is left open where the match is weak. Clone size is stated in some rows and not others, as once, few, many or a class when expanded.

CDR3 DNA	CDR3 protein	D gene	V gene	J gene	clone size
TGTGCTAGTGGTTTGGTAGGGGTGGACGAGCAGTACTTC	CASGLVGVDEQYF	-	TRBV12-5	TRBJ2-7	few
TGTGCCAGCAGCTTGGAGACAGGCATCCATCAGCCCCAGCATTTT	CASSLETGIHQPQHF	-	TRBV11-2	TRBJ1-5	-
TGTGCCAGCAGCACCGGGACACTTAGCAATCAGCCCCAGCATTTT	CASSTGTLSNQPQHF	-	TRBV27	TRBJ1-5	few
TGTGCCAGCAGTGTGCAGGGAGGGTCCGTCTCTGGGGCCAACGTCCTGACTTTC	CASSVQGGSVSGANVLTF	TRBD2	TRBV25-1	TRBJ2-6	-
TGTGCCTCGCACATCCCGAACACTGAAGCTTTCTTT	CASHIPNTEAFF	-	TRBV28	TRBJ1-1	-
TGTGCCACCAGCAGAGGACTCGACAATGAGCAGTTCTTC	CATSRGLDNEQFF	-	TRBV15	TRBJ2-1	-
TGTGCCAGTAGCACAGGGGGCGAGGGGACCCAGTACTTC	CASSTGGEGTQYF	TRBD1	TRBV19	TRBJ2-5	-
TGTGCCAGCAGTGAATTCCGGGGGAGCTCTGGAAACACCATATATTTT	CASSEFRGSSGNTIYF	-	TRBV2	TRBJ1-3	-
TGTGCCAGCAGCTCGATCCGGGACAGTCTATACGAGCAGTACTTC	CASSSIRDSLYEQYF	TRBD1	TRBV7-2	TRBJ2-7	-
TGTGCCAGCAGCGTAATAGGCGTCACGGGGATGAACACTGAAGCTTTCTTT	CASSVIGVTGMNTEAFF	-	TRBV7-9	TRBJ1-1	-
TGTGCCAGCAGATCACTTAGCGGGGGGTCCGCTGAGCAGTTCTTC	CASRSLSGGSAEQFF	TRBD2	TRBV2	TRBJ2-1	-
TGCGCCAGCAGCTTGGTAGCTCCAGGGGATACGCAGTATTTT	CASSLVAPGDTQYF	-	TRBV5-1	TRBJ2-3	-
TGTGCCACCAGTGGCGGAACCTCCTACAATGAGCAGTTCTTC	CATSGGTSYNEQFF	-	TRBV24-1	TRBJ2-1	-
TGTGCCAGCACCCCCGCGGAGGGTACTGTGTACGAGCAGTACTTC	CASTPAEGTVYEQYF	-	TRBV28	TRBJ2-7	-
TGTGCCAGCAGCCAAGTCAAGAACACTGAAGCTTTCTTT	CASSQVKNTEAFF	-	TRBV3-1/TRBV3-2	TRBJ1-1	once
TGCAGCGTCCAGACCGACAGAGGCTCACCCCTCCACTTT	CSVQTDRGSPLHF	-	TRBV29-1	TRBJ1-6	few
TGTGCCAGCAGACGACAATCAGGGCCCGGCAGGGGGCGTTGTCAGCCCCAGCATTTT	CASRRQSGPGRGRCQPQHF	TRBD1	TRBV3-1/TRBV3-2	TRBJ1-5	few
TGCAGCGTTGAGGGGTCCGGGAGGGCCTACAATGAGCAGTTCTTC	CSVEGSGRAYNEQFF	TRBD2	TRBV29-1	TRBJ2-1	-
TGCGCCAGCAGGTTAGGAGACAGGGGGTCTTCTAATGAAAAACTGTTTTTT	CASRLGDRGSSNEKLFF	TRBD1	TRBV5-1	TRBJ1-4	-
TGTGCCAGCAGCTTAGTAGCGGGAGACCAAGAGACCCAGTACTTC	CASSLVAGDQETQYF	TRBD2	TRBV11-1	TRBJ2-5	-
TGCGCCAGCAGCTTGGCTCTTTTATCTGACAGTTCTTCCTACAATGAGCAGTTCTTC	CASSLALLSDSSSYNEQFF	-	TRBV5-1	TRBJ2-1	-
TGTGCCAGCAGCCGAGCTAGTGAGACCTACGAGCAGTACTTC	CASSRASETYEQYF	-	TRBV9	TRBJ2-7	-
TGTGCCAGCAGTGAGTTGGGAAGGGGGAGCTACGAGCAGTACTTC	CASSELGRGSYEQYF	-	TRBV6-1	TRBJ2-7	-
TGCAGCGGGCTGGGAGGGGCTGAGACCCAGTACTTC	CSGLGGAETQYF	TRBD2	TRBV29-1	TRBJ2-5	once
TGTGCCAGCTCACCATTGCCAGGGGCGGGGGACACTGAAGCTTTCTTT	CASSPLPGAGDTEAFF	-	TRBV18	TRBJ1-1	-
TGCGCCAGCAGTCTCGGGACTAAGAACACCGGGGAGCTGTTTTTT	CASSLGTKNTGELFF	TRBD2	TRBV5-1	TRBJ2-2	-
TGTGCCAGCAGCTCCTACAGCAATCAGCCCCAGCATTTT	CASSSYSNQPQHF	-	TRBV11-2	TRBJ1-5	once
TGTGCCAGCAGCTTAATAAGGCCGGGAGGTGGAGAGACCCAGTACTTC	CASSLIRPGGGETQYF	TRBD2	TRBV7-9	TRBJ2-5	-
TGTGCCAGCAGACGAGAGACAGGGATTTCACCCCTCCACTTT	CASRRETGISPLHF	TRBD1	TRBV2	TRBJ1-6	once
TGTGCCAGCAGTGACGACCGGCGGTTCAATCAGCCCCAGCATTTT	CASSDDRRFNQPQHF	-	TRBV6-4	TRBJ1-5	once
TGCGCCAGCAGCCCCGGGACAGGGGTTAGCAATCAGCCCCAGCATTTT	CASSPGTGVSNQPQHF	TRBD1	TRBV4-1	TRBJ1-5	-
TGCGCCAGCAGCTCCGGGACTAGCGGGAGCGAAACCGGGGAGCTGTTTTTT	CASSSGTSGSETGELFF	TRBD2	TRBV5-1	TRBJ2-2	-
TGTGCCAGTAGGAGCGGGCGGGAGGGCACAGATACGCAGTATTTT	CASRSGREGTDTQYF	TRBD2	TRBV19	TRBJ2-3	-
TGTGCCTGGAGGGTCCACGGTGGCTACGAGCAGTACTTC	CAWRVHGGYEQYF	-	TRBV30	TRBJ2-7	-
TGTGCCTGGAGACTGGGGCAGGGGGCTTCACCCCTCCACTTT	CAWRLGQGASPLHF	TRBD1	TRBV30	TRBJ1-6	-
TGTGCCAGCAGTAGGACTGTCGCTGCGGGAAACACCATATATTTT	CASSRTVAAGNTIYF	-	TRBV6-5	TRBJ1-3	-
TGTGCCAGCAGCTCCGGGACAGGGGATGGCTACACCTTC	CASSSGTGDGYTF	TRBD1	TRBV7-9	TRBJ1-2	once
TGTGCCAGCAGTGAACCAACATTAAGTCAGTACTTC	CASSEPTLSQYF	-	TRBV2	TRBJ2-4	-
TGTGCCAGCAGCTTAGTACTAGCGGGAGGTCTCTCCTACAATGAGCAGTTCTTC	CASSLVLAGGLSYNEQFF	TRBD2	TRBV7-2	TRBJ2-1	-
TGTGCCACCAGCAGAGTCCCCAGGGGTAGCGGGATGGACTACGAGCAGTACTTC	CATSRVPRGSGMDYEQYF	TRBD2	TRBV15	TRBJ2-7	-
TGTGCCAGCAGTAACCTACAGATTTCACCCCTCCACTTT	CASSNLQISPLHF	-	TRBV28	TRBJ1-6	-
TGTGCCAGCAGCTTAGGTCTTAGCGGGAGTAGGCCCTACAATGAGCAGTTCTTC	CASSLGLSGSRPYNEQFF	TRBD2	TRBV7-9	TRBJ2-1	-
TGTGCCACAACTAGCGGAGACTACAATGAGCAGTTCTTC	CATTSGDYNEQFF	TRBD2	TRBV10-3	TRBJ2-1	-
TGTGCCAGTAGAAGTGGTCTAGCGGGACCTTCTTTATTC	CASRSGLAGPSLF	TRBD2	TRBV19	TRBJ2-4	-
TGTGCCAGCAGCTCGGGGACATTCACAGATACGCAGTATTTT	CASSSGTFTDTQYF	-	TRBV7-2	TRBJ2-3	-
TGTGCCAGCAAATCAGGGTCGGCCCATTTT	CASKSGSAHF	-	TRBV2	TRBJ2-3	-
TGCGCCAGCAGCGCCGGGGGTGTCTCTGAGACCCAGTACTTC	CASSAGGVSETQYF	-	TRBV5-1	TRBJ2-5	-
TGCGCCAGCAGCTCCTCGCCCGGGACACTATTAGGGGAGCTGTTTTTT	CASSSSPGTLLGELFF	-	TRBV5-1	TRBJ2-2	-
TGTGCCAGCAGTCGGAGCGGGAGCTACAATGAGCAGTTCTTC	CASSRSGSYNEQFF	TRBD2	TRBV28	TRBJ2-1	-
TGTGCCATCTCGAGGAGCACTGAAGCTTTCTTT	CAISRSTEAFF	-	TRBV28	TRBJ1-1	-
TGCAGTGCTAGTGAACTAGCGGGAGGACGAAATACGCAGTATTTT	CSASELAGGRNTQYF	TRBD2	TRBV20-1	TRBJ2-3	-
TGTGCCAGCAGCTTAACTAGCCTAAATGAGCAGTTCTTC	CASSLTSLNEQFF	-	TRBV13	TRBJ2-1	-
TGCGCCAGCAGCTTGGTTAGCGGGAGCGCAGATACGCAGTATTTT	CASSLVSGSADTQYF	TRBD2	TRBV5-1	TRBJ2-3	-
TGCAGCGTCGTACGGGCACCGGACTCAGGTGGGGCCAACGTCCTGACTTTC	CSVVRAPDSGGANVLTF	-	TRBV29-1	TRBJ2-6	-
TGTGCCAGCTCACCACCGACGGGGAATGAGCAGTTCTTC	CASSPPTGNEQFF	-	TRBV18	TRBJ2-1	-
TGTGCCACTAAAAGGACAGATGTCTCTGGGGCCAACGTCCTGACTTTC	CATKRTDVSGANVLTF	-	TRBV19	TRBJ2-6	-
TGTGCCAGCAGCCAAACAGGACGGGGGACCTACGAGCAGTACTTC	CASSQTGRGTYEQYF	-	TRBV7-2	TRBJ2-7	-
TGTGCCAGCAGCCCCCGAACGGCGGGAGGGCAGGGTCAAGAGACCCAGTACTTC	CASSPRTAGGQGQETQYF	TRBD2	TRBV7-8	TRBJ2-5	-
TGTGCCAGCAGCCAGCCTCAGGGGAAGAGCTCCTACAATGAGCAGTTCTTC	CASSQPQGKSSYNEQFF	-	TRBV14	TRBJ2-1	-
TGCAGCGTTGACGCGTCTAGCGGGAGTCCAGATACGCAGTATTTT	CSVDASSGSPDTQYF	TRBD2	TRBV29-1	TRBJ2-3	-